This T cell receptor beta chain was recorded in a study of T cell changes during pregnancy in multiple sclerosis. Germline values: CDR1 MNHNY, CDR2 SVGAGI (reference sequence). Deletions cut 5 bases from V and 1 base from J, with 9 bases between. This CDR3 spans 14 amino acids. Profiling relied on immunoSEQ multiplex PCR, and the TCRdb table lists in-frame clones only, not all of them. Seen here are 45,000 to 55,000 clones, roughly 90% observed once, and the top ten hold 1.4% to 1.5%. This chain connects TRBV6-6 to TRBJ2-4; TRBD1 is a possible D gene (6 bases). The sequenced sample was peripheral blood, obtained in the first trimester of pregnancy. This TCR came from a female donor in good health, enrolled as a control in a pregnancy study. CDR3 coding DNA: TGTGCCAGCAGTGGGGGCCGGGCCAAAAACATTCAGTACTTC. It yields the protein CASSGGRAKNIQYF.